The 12 T cell receptor beta chains listed next were all sequenced from one sample in a study of beta chain features in type 1 diabetes. General study findings and limits: Type 1 diabetes patients had TCRB CDR3s that were shorter (moderately but significantly so) in all four CD4+ subsets.

Their antigen targets remain unknown. The investigators reverse transcribed all of the isolated RNA, so they sequenced expressed TCRB transcripts. Sequencing was performed with immunoSEQ multiplex PCR; in TCRdb, only in-frame clones are kept and a portion is missing. The profile shows about 160,000 clones, less than 9.5% of them singletons. Sequences were obtained from central memory CD4+ T cells from blood. The receptors originated from a woman aged 40 to 50 with type 1 diabetes.

This clone has a handful of counts. CDR3 DNA sequence: TGCGCCAGCAGCTTGGACAACTCCTACGAGCAGTACTTC. Its translation: CASSLDNSYEQYF. The chain is built from TRBV5-1 and TRBJ2-7, with D hard to call. Trimming shortened V by 0 bases and J by 0 bases, and 4 bases separated the two germline ends. The germline V gene has CDR1 SGHRS and CDR2 YFSETQ. The CDR3 has 13 residues. Supplemented by reference TRBV5-1 and TRBJ2-7, the full variable domain reads KAGVTQTPRYLIKTRGQQVTLSCSPISGHRSVSWYQQTPGQGLQFLFEYFSETQRNKGNFPGRFSGRQFSNSRSEMNVSTLELGDSALYLCASSLDNSYEQYFGPGTRLTVT.

The chain combines TRBV6-6 with TRBJ2-7; the D gene is possibly TRBD1 (5 bases). The CDR3 loop spans 11 amino acids. Germline V gene sequence: CDR1 MNHNY, CDR2 SVGAGI (reference sequence). V lost 10 bases and J 5 bases, leaving 12 bases between the germline ends. The CDR3 DNA reads TGTGCCATCGCCAGGGTCGACGAGCAGTACTTC. It is translated as CAIARVDEQYF.

The table lists this clone with a few counts. The V call is TRBV11-2, the J call TRBJ2-3, with a weak D call TRBD2 (5 bases). The CDR3 spans 13 residues. CDR1 and CDR2 from the germline V gene are SGHAT and FQNNGV. Trimming took 0 bases from V and 7 from J, leaving 8 bases between them. This CDR3 reads CASSLDLGNTQYF. The CDR3 DNA reads as TGTGCCAGCAGCTTAGATCTCGGGAATACGCAGTATTTT.

This clone was counted ten times or more. The V gene is TRBV29-1, the J gene TRBJ2-1; 8 bases match TRBD2. The V and J ends lost 6 bases and 7 bases, in that order; junction bases with no gene match: 14. CDR3 length equals 15 residues. Germline CDR1 SQVTM, CDR2 ANQGSEA. The CDR3 reads CSVGGEGGGRNEQFF. CDR3 DNA sequence: TGCAGCGTCGGGGGGGAAGGGGGAGGGCGGAATGAGCAGTTCTTC.

The V and J genes are TRBV7-8 and TRBJ1-4, with D possibly matching TRBD1 (5 bases). The CDR3 consists of 15 residues. Trimming left V 2 bases short and J 5 bases short, with 12 bases between. CDR1 SGHVS and CDR2 FQNEAQ come from the germline V gene. The DNA for the CDR3 is TGTGCCAGCAGCTTAATTGGGCAGGGAAATGAAAAACTGTTTTTT. Translation: CASSLIGQGNEKLFF.

This clone was detected many times. This chain uses TRBV9 with TRBJ2-1; tentative D call: TRBD2 (5 bases). The V end lost 5 bases, the J end lost 5 bases, and 5 bases lay between the germline ends. CDR3 length: 11 residues. Germline CDR1 SGDLS, CDR2 YYNGEE. The CDR3 nucleotides are TGTGCCAGCAGGCGGGACAATGAGCAGTTCTTC. It encodes CASRRDNEQFF.

This clone showed up just a few times. V gene TRBV19 combines with J gene TRBJ2-2, with 10 bases identical to TRBD2. This CDR3 has 17 residues. Per the germline V gene, CDR1 is LNHDA and CDR2 is SQIVND (reference sequence). Trimming took 7 bases from V and 3 from J; bases not matched to a gene: 11. Here the CDR3 reads CASNIPSSGSHTGELFF. CDR3 bases: TGTGCCAGTAACATCCCCTCTAGCGGGAGTCACACCGGGGAGCTGTTTTTT. Variable domain in full (rest from reference TRBV19 and TRBJ2-2): DGGITQSPKYLFRKEGQNVTLSCEQNLNHDAMYWYRQDPGQGLRLIYYSQIVNDFQKGDIAEGYSVSREKKESFPLTVTSAQKNPTAFYLCASNIPSSGSHTGELFFGEGSRLTVL.

In this sample, this clone turned up a few times. The genes are TRBV28 and TRBJ2-7; TRBD1 matches at 7 bases. V lost 6 bases to trimming and J lost 3 bases; unmatched junction nucleotides: 8. This CDR3 contains 14 residues. Germline CDR1 and CDR2: MDHEN and SYDVKM. DNA of the CDR3: TGTGCCAGCAGCCCTTGGGGACAGCGCTACGAGCAGTACTTC. Amino acid sequence: CASSPWGQRYEQYF.

A few counts support this clone. CDR3 DNA: TGTGCCAGCAGCTTAACTACGGGGGGGTTCTACAATGAGCAGTTCTTC. It yields the protein CASSLTTGGFYNEQFF. The gene calls are TRBV7-3 and TRBJ2-1, with TRBD2 identical over 8 bases. The CDR3 spans 16 residues. The trim removed 0 bases at V and 3 bases at J, leaving 4 bases unmatched. CDR1 SGHTA and CDR2 FQGTGA come from the germline V gene.

CDR3 in amino acids: CASSSPQGVNAEAFF. The DNA of the CDR3 is TGTGCCAGCAGCTCGCCCCAAGGGGTTAACGCTGAAGCTTTCTTT. V usage is TRBV5-4 and J usage is TRBJ1-1, with D possibly being TRBD1 (5 bases). The V gene's germline CDR1 is SGHNT and CDR2 YYREEE (reference sequence). The CDR3 contains 15 residues. The ends were cut back, 3 bases at V and 6 bases at J, with 18 bases in the middle.

This clone was seen only a few times. The rearrangement uses TRBV29-1 and TRBJ1-4, with TRBD1 identical over 7 bases. V was clipped by 5 bases and J by 5 bases; unmatched bases: 5. The CDR3 consists of 13 residues. Germline V gene data show CDR1 as SQVTM and CDR2 as ANQGSEA. CDR3 region: CSVYGQANEKLFF. CDR3 DNA sequence: TGCAGCGTTTACGGACAGGCGAATGAAAAACTGTTTTTT.

Only a few counts were recorded for this clone. The V gene is TRBV5-1, the J gene TRBJ2-1; weak D call: TRBD2 (5 bases). This CDR3 comprises 16 residues. Per the germline V gene, CDR1 is SGHRS and CDR2 is YFSETQ. V gave up 0 bases and J gave up 0 bases, with 10 bases separating them. The DNA for the CDR3 is TGCGCCAGCAGCTTGGAGGCGGGCCACTCCTACAATGAGCAGTTCTTC. It is translated as CASSLEAGHSYNEQFF.